This TCR beta chain came from a study of blood T cell repertoires in COVID-19. Study as a whole: The cDNA or gDNA used as material had been derived from T cells, B-cell-depleted T cells, or PBMCs.

In the study's own analysis: Amplifying reference gene primers gave estimates of nucleated cell counts. Only in-frame clones appear in the TCRdb table, and some are missing; sequencing was by immunoSEQ multiplex PCR. V, J and clone size reflect that table, while D and trimming were determined from the DNA. The top ten clones hold about 3.5% of a sample with 68,000 or so clones, nearly 90% of them seen once. CDR1 MGHRA and CDR2 YSYEKL come from the germline V gene. The ends were cut back, 0 bases at V and 4 bases at J, with 12 bases in the middle. The CDR3 consists of 15 residues. The source material was peripheral blood. This chain uses TRBV4-1 with TRBJ1-1; D perhaps matches TRBD1 (6 bases). This sequence was found in a woman aged 50 to 65 with COVID-19, enrolled during active disease. The CDR3 region is CASSQDENRATEAFF. DNA of the CDR3: TGCGCCAGCAGCCAAGACGAAAACAGGGCCACTGAAGCTTTCTTT.